These T cell receptor beta chains were read from a single sample in a study of CD8+CD57+ T cells in acquired aplastic anemia. TCRdb redid the calling of the reads with MiXCR, one entry per CDR3 protein. The sample records more than 250,000 distinct CDR3 sequences, around 82% being singletons. Sequencing was done on a sample of sorted CD4+, CD8+, or CD8+CD57+ T cells (not recorded which) from PBMCs. The receptors stem from a human donor with aplastic anemia. The CDR3 runs from the conserved cysteine through the conserved F or W. The D gene is left open where the match is weak. A clone size is listed for some rows: how often the clone was seen (once, few, many), or a class if it is expanded.

clone_size	cdr3_length	d_call	v_call	j_call	cdr3_aa	cdr3_nt
NA	17	TRBD2	TRBV9	TRBJ2-2	CASTIAGGTGEPWELFF	TGTGCCAGCACCATTGCGGGGGGGACCGGGGAGCCCTGGGAGCTGTTTTTT
NA	16	TRBD2	TRBV7-4	TRBJ2-1	CASRRLAGGTYNEQFF	TGTGCCAGCAGGAGACTAGCGGGAGGAACCTACAATGAGCAGTTCTTC
NA	11	NA	TRBV5-1	TRBJ2-3	CASSLADARHF	TGTGCCAGCAGCTTGGCGGATGCGCGGCATTTT
NA	13	NA	TRBV20-1	TRBJ1-2	CSVSRWGRKSYTF	TGCAGTGTCAGTCGTTGGGGACGCAAGAGCTACACCTTC
NA	16	NA	TRBV7-6	TRBJ2-1	CASSLAHGTKNYQQFF	TGTGCCAGCAGCTTAGCCCACGGGACAAAAAACTATCAGCAGTTCTTC
NA	16	TRBD2	TRBV19	TRBJ2-1	CASSLRTSGSRDEQFF	TGTGCCAGTAGTCTCAGGACTAGCGGGAGTAGGGATGAGCAGTTCTTC
NA	14	NA	TRBV14	TRBJ1-5	CASRADGGSNEQHF	TGTGCCAGCAGAGCGGACGGGGGGTCTAATGAACAACATTTT
NA	13	NA	TRBV15	TRBJ2-3	CATSDRGTATEYF	TGTGCCACCAGCGACCGGGGCACAGCTACGGAGTATTTT
NA	15	TRBD2	TRBV7-3	TRBJ2-5	CASSPSGTWGTQQYF	TGTGCCAGCAGCCCTAGCGGGACTTGGGGAACGCAGCAGTACTTC
NA	13	NA	TRBV2	TRBJ2-1	CASSDGGMTEQFF	TGTGCCAGCAGTGATGGGGGGATGACTGAGCAGTTCTTC
NA	14	NA	TRBV7-2	TRBJ2-7	CASSLSGEAYEQYF	TGTGCCAGCAGCTTATCAGGGGAGGCCTACGAGCAGTACTTC
NA	14	NA	TRBV5-6	TRBJ1-5	CASSEADGNQPQHF	TGTGCCAGCAGTGAGGCGGATGGCAATCAGCCCCAGCATTTT
NA	14	NA	TRBV20-1	TRBJ1-2	CSVPDEGSGYGYTF	TGCAGTGTTCCCGACGAGGGGTCTGGCTATGGCTACACCTTC
NA	15	NA	TRBV5-1	TRBJ1-1	CASSLVKGWNTEAFF	TGCGCCAGCAGCTTGGTGAAGGGGTGGAACACTGAAGCTTTCTTT
NA	14	TRBD1	TRBV7-6	TRBJ2-3	CASSSDRGLSPQHF	TGTGCCAGCAGCTCGGACAGGGGTCTTTCACCCCAGCACTTT
once	15	NA	TRBV5-6	TRBJ1-6	CASSFGQPYNSPLHF	TGTGCCAGCAGCTTCGGACAGCCCTATAATTCACCCCTCCACTTT
many	14	NA	TRBV5-1	TRBJ1-1	CASSPFRGITEAFF	TGCGCCAGCAGTCCCTTCAGGGGAATCACTGAAGCTTTCTTT
NA	14	NA	TRBV15	TRBJ2-3	CSSASSVGSDTQYF	TGTTCCAGTGCCAGCAGCGTAGGGTCAGATACGCAGTATTTT
NA	14	NA	TRBV7-2	TRBJ1-1	CASSSRRSHTEAFF	TGTGCCAGCAGCTCGAGACGGTCTCACACTGAAGCTTTCTTT
once	15	TRBD2	TRBV12-5	TRBJ2-3	CASGSLAGGLDTQYF	TGTGCTAGTGGTTCACTAGCGGGGGGGCTGGATACGCAGTATTTT
NA	15	NA	TRBV7-9	TRBJ2-3	CASSLTTAGGDTQYF	TGTGCCAGCAGCTTAACTACGGCAGGTGGAGATACGCAGTATTTT
many	14	TRBD2	TRBV5-8	TRBJ2-3	CASSFASGPDTQYF	TGTGCCAGCAGCTTTGCTAGCGGTCCCGATACGCAGTATTTT
NA	15	NA	TRBV7-9	TRBJ2-1	CASSLAGSYGADRFF	TGTGCCAGCAGCTTAGCGGGTAGCTACGGGGCTGACCGGTTCTTC
NA	12	NA	TRBV11-2	TRBJ1-2	CASTQLGRAFTF	TGTGCCAGCACTCAGTTGGGACGAGCCTTTACCTTC
NA	14	NA	TRBV9	TRBJ1-5	CASGLAGHIQPQHF	TGTGCCAGCGGCTTAGCTGGGCACATTCAGCCCCAGCATTTT
NA	17	NA	TRBV7-8	TRBJ1-1	CASSLAGHKRMNTEAFF	TGTGCCAGCAGCTTAGCGGGACACAAAAGAATGAACACTGAAGCTTTCTTT
NA	14	NA	TRBV6-1	TRBJ2-1	CASSQGGRYNEQFF	TGTGCCAGCAGCCAGGGGGGACGCTACAATGAGCAGTTCTTC
NA	14	NA	TRBV7-9	TRBJ2-3	CASSALAETQYYGF	TGTGCCAGCAGCGCACTAGCAGAGACCCAGTACTACGGGTTT
NA	16	NA	TRBV7-6	TRBJ1-6	CASSFGGNSDNSPLHF	TGTGCCAGCAGCTTCGGGGGGAACAGCGATAATTCACCCCTCCACTTT
NA	14	TRBD2	TRBV24-1	TRBJ2-1	CATRTSGSPETQFF	TGTGCCACCAGGACTAGCGGGAGTCCGGAGACCCAGTTCTTC
NA	14	TRBD2	TRBV7-9	TRBJ2-3	CASSLEGGGGSEYF	TGTGCCAGCAGCTTAGAGGGAGGCGGGGGGAGCGAGTATTTT
few	14	TRBD1	TRBV5-4	TRBJ1-2	CASSWGQGNYGYTF	TGTGCCAGCAGCTGGGGACAGGGTAACTATGGCTACACCTTC
NA	13	NA	TRBV7-2	TRBJ2-3	CASSLAGAATQYF	TGTGCCAGCAGCTTGGCGGGCGCCGCCACGCAGTATTTC
NA	12	NA	TRBV7-3	TRBJ2-3	CASSVGADTESF	TGTGCCAGCAGCGTAGGTGCCGATACGGAGTCTTTT
NA	13	NA	TRBV5-5	TRBJ2-3	CASSVLGTDTQYF	TGTGCCAGCAGCGTCTTAGGCACAGATACGCAGTATTTT
once	15	TRBD1	TRBV2	TRBJ1-5	CASSVGGLKNQPQHF	TGTGCCAGCAGCGTAGGGGGCTTGAAAAATCAGCCCCAGCATTTT
NA	14	NA	TRBV7-9	TRBJ2-3	CASSFEGSRGTEYF	TGTGCCAGCAGCTTTGAAGGAAGCCGGGGGACCGAGTATTTT
NA	13	NA	TRBV9	TRBJ2-3	CASGEGGNNQQFF	TGTGCCAGCGGAGAAGGGGGGAACAATCAGCAGTTCTTT
few	14	NA	TRBV7-2	TRBJ2-3	CASSWSVVDTQYFF	NA
NA	15	NA	TRBV9	TRBJ1-1	CASSLDLPGYTVAFF	TGTGCCAGCAGCTTAGATCTGCCCGGCTACACTGTAGCTTTCTTT
NA	14	NA	TRBV15	TRBJ2-7	CATSRASRQDAQYF	TGTGCCACCAGCAGAGCTAGCCGTCAAGATGCGCAGTACTTC
NA	15	TRBD1	TRBV19	TRBJ1-2	CASSGTGASSNDHSF	TGTGCCAGTAGTGGGACAGGGGCTTCTTCCAATGACCACTCCTTC
NA	15	NA	TRBV7-4	TRBJ1-1	CASSFDRRGNTEAFF	TGTGCCAGCAGCTTTGATAGAAGAGGGAACACTGAAGCTTTCTTT
NA	15	NA	TRBV11-3	TRBJ1-5	CASSRQAAGNQPQHF	TGTGCCAGCTCAAGACAGGCCGCCGGAAATCAGCCCCAGCATTTT
NA	15	NA	TRBV7-8	TRBJ2-5	CASSLERDGHEYRYF	TGTGCCAGCAGCTTGGAGAGGGACGGGCACGAATATCGCTACTTC
NA	18	TRBD2	TRBV9	TRBJ2-6	CASSGEAGNTGEPNVLTF	TGTGCCAGCAGTGGTGAAGCGGGGAACACCGGGGAGCCCAACGTCCTGACTTTC
NA	13	NA	TRBV5-6	TRBJ1-5	CASSFTETQPQHF	TGTGCCAGCAGCTTTACAGAGACTCAGCCCCAGCATTTT
NA	13	NA	TRBV19	TRBJ1-1	CASSRQGSTEAFF	TGTGCCAGTAGTCGGCAGGGATCCACTGAAGCTTTCTTT
NA	12	TRBD2	TRBV11-2	TRBJ2-4	CASSFGGSIQYF	TGTGCCAGCAGCTTCGGCGGGAGCATTCAGTACTTC
NA	13	NA	TRBV5-1	TRBJ1-1	CASSLEGGNEAFF	TGCGCCAGCAGCTTGGAAGGAGGGAATGAAGCTTTCTTT